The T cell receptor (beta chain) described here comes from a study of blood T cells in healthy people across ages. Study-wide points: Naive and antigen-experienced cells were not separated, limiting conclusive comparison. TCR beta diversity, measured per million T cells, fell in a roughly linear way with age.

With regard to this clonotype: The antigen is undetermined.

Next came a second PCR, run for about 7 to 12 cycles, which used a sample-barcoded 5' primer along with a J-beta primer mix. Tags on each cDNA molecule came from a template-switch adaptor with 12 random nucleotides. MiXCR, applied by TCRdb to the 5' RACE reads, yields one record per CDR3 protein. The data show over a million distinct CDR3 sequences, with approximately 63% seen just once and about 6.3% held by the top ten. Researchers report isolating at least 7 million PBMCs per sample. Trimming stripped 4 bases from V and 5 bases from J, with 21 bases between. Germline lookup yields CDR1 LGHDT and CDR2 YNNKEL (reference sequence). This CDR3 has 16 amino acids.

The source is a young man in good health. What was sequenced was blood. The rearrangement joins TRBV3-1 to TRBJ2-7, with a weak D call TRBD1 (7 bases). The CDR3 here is CASSRKRGDSLHEQYF. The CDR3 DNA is TGTGCCAGCAGCCGTAAACGCGGGGACAGTCTGCACGAGCAGTACTTC.